A single sample is the source of the 25 T cell receptor beta chains below, sequenced in a study of CD8+CD57+ T cells in acquired aplastic anemia. Using genomic DNA as the template, TCR beta VDJ and CDR3 profiling was carried out. TCRdb reprocessed the reads via MiXCR and lists one record per CDR3 protein. Here the sample spans approximately 190,000 distinct CDR3 sequences, under 70% being singletons. The sample consisted of sorted CD4+, CD8+, or CD8+CD57+ T cells (not recorded which) from PBMCs. The receptors stem from a human donor with severe aplastic anemia or a healthy control (not recorded which).

The rearrangement joins TRBV20-1 to TRBJ2-3; no firm D call. Germline V lookup: CDR1 DFQATT, CDR2 SNEGSKA (reference sequence). The germline V and J ends were trimmed by 5 bases and 0 bases, with 15 bases remaining between them. CDR3 length equals 15 residues. The CDR3 bases are TGCAGTGCTCGCCCCGAAACAGTCAGCACAGATACGCAGTATTTT. As protein: CSARPETVSTDTQYF.

The V call is TRBV24-1, the J call TRBJ2-1; D remains ambiguous. This CDR3 comprises 13 residues. Germline values: CDR1 KGHDR, CDR2 SFDVKD. V lost 6 bases to trimming and J lost 1 base, with 6 bases between them. CDR3 protein: CATSLGSYNEQFF. DNA for the CDR3: TGTGCCACCAGTCTAGGATCCTACAATGAGCAGTTCTTC.

This chain joins TRBV9 and TRBJ2-7; 12 bases match TRBD1. CDR1 SGDLS and CDR2 YYNGEE come from the germline V gene. V lost 2 bases to trimming and J lost 7 bases; unmatched junction nucleotides: 7. This CDR3 spans 15 amino acids. The CDR3 DNA sequence: TGTGCCAGCAGCGTGATGGGACAGGGGGCGAAAGAGCAGTACTTC. The encoded protein is CASSVMGQGAKEQYF.

The CDR3 region is CSAREVANYGYTF. The CDR3 region has the DNA TGCAGTGCTAGAGAGGTAGCTAACTATGGCTACACCTTC. This chain joins TRBV20-1 and TRBJ1-2, with D unresolved. The germline V gene has CDR1 DFQATT and CDR2 SNEGSKA (reference sequence). The CDR3 sequence is 13 residues long. Trimming cost V 0 bases and J 0 bases, with 5 bases left between them.

Of note for this clonotype: Its ends do not fully match the called genes, so a read error is possible. This chain connects TRBV6-1 to TRBJ2-7; D may be TRBD1 (5 bases). The CDR3 has 14 amino acids. CDR1 and CDR2 from the germline V gene are MNHNS and SASEGT. CDR3: CAISERQSSYEQYF. The DNA of the CDR3 is TGTGCCATCAGTGAGAGACAGAGCTCCTACGAGCAGTACTTC.

The chain carries TRBV29-1 and TRBJ1-4, with D possibly matching TRBD1 (6 bases). The CDR3 spans 14 residues. Germline CDR1 SQVTM, CDR2 ANQGSEA. V was shortened by 5 bases and J by 5 bases, with 15 bases between the two germline ends. The CDR3 here is CSVRQTGGNEKLFF. CDR3 nucleotides: TGCAGCGTTCGACAGACAGGAGGGAATGAAAAACTGTTTTTT.

This chain uses TRBV7-2 with TRBJ2-1; either TRBD1 or TRBD2 may fit D (5 bases each). The V gene's germline CDR1 is SGHTA and CDR2 FQGNSA. Trimming left V 4 bases short and J 0 bases short, with 13 bases between. CDR3 length equals 16 residues. The CDR3 DNA reads TGTGCCAGCAGCTGGGCTCCAGGGAGCTCCTACAATGAGCAGTTCTTC. Residues: CASSWAPGSSYNEQFF.

The genes are TRBV20-1 and TRBJ2-7; 11 bases match TRBD2. CDR1 is DFQATT and CDR2 is SNEGSKA in the germline V gene (reference sequence). With V trimmed by 8 bases and J by 4 bases, 7 bases remained unmatched. This CDR3 comprises 13 residues. CDR3 nucleotide sequence: TGCAGTTACGGGCTAGCGGGGGGATACGAGCAGTACTTC. Its protein product is CSYGLAGGYEQYF.

This clonotype has a handful of counts. V and J are TRBV29-1 and TRBJ2-7; possible D gene TRBD2, 6 bases. Germline lookup yields CDR1 SQVTM and CDR2 ANQGSEA. V dropped 4 bases and J dropped 2 bases, with 9 bases sitting between them. The CDR3 length is 12 residues. This CDR3 reads CSVGTGAYEQYF. CDR3 DNA: TGCAGCGTTGGCACGGGGGCCTACGAGCAGTACTTC.

This clonotype was recorded many times. V gene TRBV19 combines with J gene TRBJ1-1; perhaps TRBD1 as D (5 bases). CDR1 is LNHDA, CDR2 SQIVND, per germline (reference sequence). This CDR3 has 13 amino acids. V lost 3 bases and J 1 base, leaving 6 bases between the germline ends. DNA for the CDR3: TGTGCCAGTAGTATGACAGAGAACACTGAAGCTTTCTTT. It codes for CASSMTENTEAFF. Using reference TRBV19 and TRBJ1-1 for the parts outside the CDR3, the full variable domain is DGGITQSPKYLFRKEGQNVTLSCEQNLNHDAMYWYRQDPGQGLRLIYYSQIVNDFQKGDIAEGYSVSREKKESFPLTVTSAQKNPTAFYLCASSMTENTEAFFGQGTRLTVV.

The table lists this clonotype with many counts. The rearrangement uses TRBV20-1 and TRBJ2-7; 11 bases map to TRBD2. In germline, CDR1 is DFQATT, CDR2 SNEGSKA (reference sequence). The CDR3 is 18 amino acids. J gave up 3 bases and V 1 base, and 14 bases lay outside the gene matches. The CDR3 DNA follows: TGCAGTGCTAGAGCCGATGAACCCGGGACTAGCGGATACTACGAGCAGTACTTC. Residues: CSARADEPGTSGYYEQYF.

The V gene is TRBV6-4, the J gene TRBJ1-1, with D perhaps matching TRBD1 (5 bases). The CDR3 is made up of 15 amino acids. Germline V lookup: CDR1 MRHNA, CDR2 SNTAGT. V dropped 6 bases and J dropped 1 base, with 15 bases sitting between them. The CDR3 here is CASRLRSTENTEAFF. CDR3 nucleotides: TGTGCCAGCAGATTAAGATCGACAGAGAACACTGAAGCTTTCTTT.

The genes are TRBV3-1 and TRBJ2-4; maybe TRBD1 (6 bases). Per germline, CDR1 LGHDT and CDR2 YNNKEL (reference sequence). V shed 0 bases and J shed 6 bases, with 15 bases lying between them. The CDR3 is 16 amino acids. The chain's CDR3 is CASSQDLGQGINIQYF. The CDR3 coding sequence is TGTGCCAGCAGCCAAGATCTTGGCCAGGGGATAAACATTCAGTACTTC.

The chain carries TRBV6-2 or TRBV6-3 and TRBJ1-5; a possible D gene is TRBD1 (5 bases). The V end lost 7 bases, the J end lost 2 bases, and 9 bases lay between the germline ends. Germline V gene sequence: CDR1 MNHEY, CDR2 SVGEGT. The CDR3 is made up of 13 amino acids. CDR3 amino acids: CASKGKGNQPQHF. The CDR3 DNA is TGTGCCAGCAAGGGGAAAGGCAATCAGCCCCAGCATTTT.

In its sample, this clonotype was seen many times. J is TRBJ2-5 and V is TRBV7-9, with 11 nucleotides matching TRBD2. J lost 2 bases, V lost 2 bases, and 10 bases had no gene match. The CDR3 is 18 residues long. CDR1 is SEHNR and CDR2 is FQNEAQ in the germline V gene (reference sequence). As DNA, the CDR3 is TGTGCCAGCAGCTTACCAACCGAGACTAGCGGGGATCAAGAGACCCAGTACTTC. Its protein is CASSLPTETSGDQETQYF. Combining the CDR3 with reference TRBV7-9 and TRBJ2-5 gives the whole variable domain DTGVSQNPRHKITKRGQNVTFRCDPISEHNRLYWYRQTLGQGPEFLTYFQNEAQLEKSRLLSDRFSAERPKGSFSTLEIQRTEQGDSAMYLCASSLPTETSGDQETQYFGPGTRLLVL.

The rearrangement uses TRBV24-1 and TRBJ2-1, with D possibly being TRBD1 or TRBD2 (5 bases each). The germline gives CDR1 KGHDR, CDR2 SFDVKD. Deletions cut 0 bases from V and 7 bases from J, with 15 bases between. The CDR3 extends over 16 amino acids. CDR3 protein: CATSDLEGSRGNEQFF. The CDR3 nucleotides are TGTGCCACCAGTGATTTGGAGGGGTCACGGGGAAATGAGCAGTTCTTC.

The genes are TRBV10-3 and TRBJ1-2, with D maybe TRBD1 (6 bases). Germline-derived CDR1 and CDR2 are ENHRY and SYGVKD. Trimming pared 2 bases from V and 1 base from J, leaving 11 bases between. This CDR3 has 15 amino acids. CDR3 residues: CAISEGQSSNYGYTF. The CDR3 coding sequence is TGTGCCATCAGTGAGGGACAGTCGAGTAACTATGGCTACACCTTC.

The chain uses TRBV5-1 and TRBJ1-1; D is ambiguous. The germline gives CDR1 SGHRS, CDR2 YFSETQ. Deletions cut 0 bases from V and 8 bases from J, with 8 bases between. The CDR3 has 12 residues. The CDR3 region has the DNA TGCGCCAGCAGCTTGGCCAGAATAGAAGCTTTCTTT. It yields the protein CASSLARIEAFF.

As DNA, the CDR3 is TGTGCCAGCAGCTTAGTTGGGGGTAGTCGGGGCTACACCTTC. Translation gives CASSLVGGSRGYTF. The chain is built from TRBV7-6 and TRBJ1-2; tentative D call: TRBD1 (5 bases). Germline CDR1 is SGHVS and CDR2 is FNYEAQ. The V and J ends lost 1 base and 8 bases respectively, with 14 bases between them. The CDR3 loop spans 14 amino acids. Full variable domain (remainder filled in from reference TRBV7-6 and TRBJ1-2): GAGVSQSPRYKVTKRGQDVALRCDPISGHVSLYWYRQALGQGPEFLTYFNYEAQQDKSGLPNDRFSAERPEGSISTLTIQRTEQRDSAMYRCASSLVGGSRGYTFGSGTRLTVV.

The V and J genes are TRBV2 and TRBJ2-5; TRBD2 matches at 11 bases. Germline lookup yields CDR1 SNHLY and CDR2 FYNNEI. The junction had 1 base not matched to a gene; V was cut back by 6 bases and J by 4 bases. The CDR3 runs 13 residues. The CDR3 nucleotides are TGTGCCAGCAGGGGGACTAGCGGAGAGACCCAGTACTTC. This translates into CASRGTSGETQYF.

The chain combines TRBV7-6 with TRBJ1-3, with D possibly being TRBD1 (6 bases). The CDR3 totals 17 residues. V gave up 4 bases and J gave up 3 bases, with 19 bases separating them. Germline V gene data show CDR1 as SGHVS and CDR2 as FNYEAQ. The CDR3 DNA is TGTGCCAGCAGCTCACGACTAATTCACAGGGTTGGAAACACCATATATTTT. Amino acid sequence: CASSSRLIHRVGNTIYF. The whole variable domain, remainder taken from reference TRBV7-6 and TRBJ1-3, is GAGVSQSPRYKVTKRGQDVALRCDPISGHVSLYWYRQALGQGPEFLTYFNYEAQQDKSGLPNDRFSAERPEGSISTLTIQRTEQRDSAMYRCASSSRLIHRVGNTIYFGEGSWLTVV.

The chain carries TRBV29-1 and TRBJ2-3, with D possibly being TRBD2 (7 bases). This CDR3 is built from 17 residues. Germline loops: CDR1 SQVTM, CDR2 ANQGSEA. V dropped 0 bases and J dropped 2 bases, with 18 bases sitting between them. CDR3 amino acids: CSVEDPRGAGNTDTQYF. The CDR3, as DNA: TGCAGCGTTGAAGATCCCAGGGGAGCGGGGAACACAGATACGCAGTATTTT.

The genes are TRBV20-1 and TRBJ1-2; TRBD1 is a possible D gene (6 bases). The CDR3 covers 11 residues. The V end was cut by 5 bases, the J end by 4 bases, with 8 bases between. The V gene's germline CDR1 is DFQATT and CDR2 SNEGSKA (reference sequence). Here the CDR3 DNA reads TGCAGTGCTTCAGGGGCCTATGGCTACACCTTC. Its translation: CSASGAYGYTF.

CDR3 DNA sequence: TGTGCCAGCAGCGCGGGGGGAACGCCTAACTATGGCTACACCTTC. Translated: CASSAGGTPNYGYTF. J is TRBJ1-2 and V is TRBV9; tentative D call: TRBD1 (5 bases). Per the germline V gene, CDR1 is SGDLS and CDR2 is YYNGEE. The CDR3 has 15 residues. Trimming pared 3 bases from V and 0 bases from J, leaving 12 bases between.

This clonotype was counted at least ten times. V usage is TRBV20-1 and J usage is TRBJ1-1; D perhaps matches TRBD1 (6 bases). Trimming stripped 4 bases from V and 1 base from J, with 16 bases between. CDR3 length: 15 residues. Germline CDR1 and CDR2: DFQATT and SNEGSKA (reference sequence). DNA for the CDR3: TGCAGTGCTAAATTACTAGGACAGCCGAACACTGAAGCTTTCTTT. This gives the protein CSAKLLGQPNTEAFF.